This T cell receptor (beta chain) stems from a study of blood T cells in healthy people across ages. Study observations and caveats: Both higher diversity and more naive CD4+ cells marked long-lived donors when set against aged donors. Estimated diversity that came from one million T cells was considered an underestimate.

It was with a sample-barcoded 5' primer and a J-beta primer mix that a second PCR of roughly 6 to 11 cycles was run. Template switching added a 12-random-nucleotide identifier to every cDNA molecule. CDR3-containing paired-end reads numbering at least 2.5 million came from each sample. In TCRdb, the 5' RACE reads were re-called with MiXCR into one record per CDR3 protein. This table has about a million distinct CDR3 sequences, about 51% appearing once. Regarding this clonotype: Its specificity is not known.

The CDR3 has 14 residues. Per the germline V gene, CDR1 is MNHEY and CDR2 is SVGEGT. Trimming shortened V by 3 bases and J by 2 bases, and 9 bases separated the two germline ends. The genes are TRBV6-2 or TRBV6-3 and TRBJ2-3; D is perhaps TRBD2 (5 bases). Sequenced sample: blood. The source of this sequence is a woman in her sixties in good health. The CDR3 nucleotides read TGTGCCAGCAGTTATGGGGAGATCACAGATACGCAGTATTTT. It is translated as CASSYGEITDTQYF.